The following is a T cell receptor (beta chain) sequence with its context. The entry originates in a study of blood T cell repertoires in COVID-19. Whole-study context: Sources were T cells, B-cell-depleted T cells, or PBMCs; the material itself was cDNA or gDNA.

CDR1 and CDR2 from the germline V gene are MGHRA and YSYEKL. With V trimmed by 8 bases and J by 0 bases, 19 bases remained unmatched. This CDR3 region has 18 residues. Authors' data handling: Cell counts per sample came from amplifying reference gene primers. Sequencing was performed with immunoSEQ multiplex PCR; in TCRdb, only in-frame clones are kept and a portion is missing. The DNA gave D and trimming, while V, J and clone size come from that table. Of about 180,000 clones listed, approximately 90% are singletons. The chain uses TRBV4-1 and TRBJ2-7, with 7 bases lining up with TRBD2. Sequenced: peripheral blood. The sequence was obtained from a woman in her 30s with acute or convalescent COVID-19. The CDR3 coding sequence is TGCGCCAGCGAACCTGTTGGGGTAGCGGGTGGGAGCTCCTACGAGCAGTACTTC. This codes for CASEPVGVAGGSSYEQYF.